The rows below give T cell receptor beta chains drawn from one sample of a study of immune evolution from preneoplasia to lung adenocarcinoma. Clones were read by immunoSEQ multiplex PCR, and TCRdb kept only the in-frame ones, dropping some. The repertoire includes over 11,000 clones, 75% to 90% of them detected once, and 4.9% sits in the top ten. The sequenced sample consisted of FFPE minimally invasive lung adenocarcinoma tissue. Receptor source: a person between 65 and 80 years old with lung adenocarcinoma. Each CDR3 is given with its conserved first and last residue. Each record gives: D gene, clone size, V gene, J gene, CDR3 DNA, CDR3 protein. D genes are given only for firm matches. Size is stated for part of the rows, as once, few or many counts, or as a class when the clone is expanded.

d_gene: NA
abundance: NA
v_gene: TRBV28
j_gene: TRBJ1-5
CDR3nt: TGTGCCAGCACCGTGGGGGGAAGGCAGCCCCAGCATTTT
CDR3aa: CASTVGGRQPQHF

d_gene: TRBD1
abundance: NA
v_gene: TRBV11-3
j_gene: TRBJ1-2
CDR3nt: TGTGCCAGCAGCATGGGACAGGGGCCGCTGAAGATCAACTATGGCTACACCTTC
CDR3aa: CASSMGQGPLKINYGYTF

d_gene: NA
abundance: NA
v_gene: TRBV2
j_gene: TRBJ2-5
CDR3nt: TGTGCCAGCAGTGGGGTGCCCCAAGAGACCCAGTACTTC
CDR3aa: CASSGVPQETQYF

d_gene: TRBD1
abundance: NA
v_gene: TRBV30
j_gene: TRBJ2-3
CDR3nt: TGTGCCTGGAGGGTTTGGACAGGAGCAGATACGCAGTATTTT
CDR3aa: CAWRVWTGADTQYF

d_gene: NA
abundance: NA
v_gene: TRBV11-3
j_gene: TRBJ2-7
CDR3nt: TGTGCCAGCAGCCGGACACCCAGAACCTACGAGCAGTACTTC
CDR3aa: CASSRTPRTYEQYF

d_gene: TRBD2
abundance: NA
v_gene: TRBV28
j_gene: TRBJ2-5
CDR3nt: TGTGCCAGCAGTTTAGCGGGGGGAGAGACCCAGTACTTC
CDR3aa: CASSLAGGETQYF

d_gene: NA
abundance: few
v_gene: TRBV7-9
j_gene: TRBJ1-2
CDR3nt: TGTGCCAGCAGCTCCCAGAGTGCTGACTATGGCTACACCTTC
CDR3aa: CASSSQSADYGYTF

d_gene: NA
abundance: NA
v_gene: TRBV7-8
j_gene: TRBJ1-1
CDR3nt: TGTGCCAGCAGACCACGACAGGCTGGTCCGGGGCTTCATAACACTGAAGCTTTCTTT
CDR3aa: CASRPRQAGPGLHNTEAFF

d_gene: TRBD2
abundance: NA
v_gene: TRBV11-2
j_gene: TRBJ2-3
CDR3nt: TGTGCCAGCAGCTTCGAAGGGCGGGGGGGAACAGATACGCAGTATTTT
CDR3aa: CASSFEGRGGTDTQYF

d_gene: TRBD2
abundance: NA
v_gene: TRBV19
j_gene: TRBJ2-7
CDR3nt: TGTGCCAGTAGGGTTAGCGGGAGCTACGAGCAGTACTTC
CDR3aa: CASRVSGSYEQYF

d_gene: NA
abundance: once
v_gene: TRBV6-1
j_gene: TRBJ2-7
CDR3nt: TGTGCCAGCAGAGAATCCGGGACAAGCTACGAGCAGTACTTC
CDR3aa: CASRESGTSYEQYF

d_gene: TRBD2
abundance: NA
v_gene: TRBV18
j_gene: TRBJ2-7
CDR3nt: TGTGCCAGCTCACCCCCTACGGGAGGGGGACCTGCCGAGCAGTACTTC
CDR3aa: CASSPPTGGGPAEQYF

d_gene: NA
abundance: NA
v_gene: TRBV4-1
j_gene: TRBJ1-1
CDR3nt: TGCGCCAGCAGCCAAGAGGAACGTATGAACACTGAAGCTTTCTTT
CDR3aa: CASSQEERMNTEAFF

d_gene: NA
abundance: NA
v_gene: TRBV9
j_gene: TRBJ2-1
CDR3nt: TGTGCCAGCAGCGTAGATCCGAGCGCCAATGAGCAGTTCTTC
CDR3aa: CASSVDPSANEQFF

d_gene: NA
abundance: few
v_gene: TRBV28
j_gene: TRBJ2-7
CDR3nt: TGTGCCAGCAGTTTAGGCCCGATGGGGGTCGGCTCCTACGAGCAGTACTTC
CDR3aa: CASSLGPMGVGSYEQYF

d_gene: NA
abundance: NA
v_gene: TRBV5-6
j_gene: TRBJ2-7
CDR3nt: TGTGCCAGCAGCTCCGGGGTCTCCTACGAGCAGTACTTC
CDR3aa: CASSSGVSYEQYF

d_gene: NA
abundance: few
v_gene: TRBV28
j_gene: TRBJ1-2
CDR3nt: TGTGCCAGCAGTTTGAGCCTACCCCCTACTCATGGCTACACCTTC
CDR3aa: CASSLSLPPTHGYTF

d_gene: NA
abundance: NA
v_gene: TRBV28
j_gene: TRBJ2-4
CDR3nt: TGTGCCAGCATCTCCGTAGTAGATGGGAACATTCAGTACTTC
CDR3aa: CASISVVDGNIQYF

d_gene: NA
abundance: NA
v_gene: TRBV30
j_gene: TRBJ1-5
CDR3nt: TGTGCCTGGAGTCCAGACTGGGAACAGCCCCAGCATTTT
CDR3aa: CAWSPDWEQPQHF

d_gene: NA
abundance: NA
v_gene: TRBV30
j_gene: TRBJ2-7
CDR3nt: TGTGCCTGGAGGGACCCTATACAGCAATACGAGCAGTACTTC
CDR3aa: CAWRDPIQQYEQYF

d_gene: TRBD1
abundance: NA
v_gene: TRBV7-9
j_gene: TRBJ1-6
CDR3nt: TGTGCCAGCAGCGGCGCGTTAGGGCAGGGGGATTCACCCCTCCACTTT
CDR3aa: CASSGALGQGDSPLHF

d_gene: TRBD2
abundance: few
v_gene: TRBV9
j_gene: TRBJ2-1
CDR3nt: TGTGCCAGCAGCACTAGCGGGGTCTGGAATGAGCAGTTCTTC
CDR3aa: CASSTSGVWNEQFF

d_gene: NA
abundance: NA
v_gene: TRBV27
j_gene: TRBJ1-5
CDR3nt: TGTGCCAGCAGCAGACAGTTCAATCAGCCCCAGCATTTT
CDR3aa: CASSRQFNQPQHF

d_gene: TRBD1
abundance: NA
v_gene: TRBV19
j_gene: TRBJ1-3
CDR3nt: TGTGCCAGTAGTATTAGAGGGGGCACTGGAAACACCATATATTTT
CDR3aa: CASSIRGGTGNTIYF

d_gene: NA
abundance: NA
v_gene: TRBV28
j_gene: TRBJ1-1
CDR3nt: TGTGCCAGCAGTTTCAGGTTCCTGAACACTGAAGCTTTCTTT
CDR3aa: CASSFRFLNTEAFF

d_gene: NA
abundance: NA
v_gene: TRBV5-6
j_gene: TRBJ2-5
CDR3nt: TGTGCCAGCAGCTTAGGAGGGTACCAAGAGACCCAGTACTTC
CDR3aa: CASSLGGYQETQYF

d_gene: NA
abundance: NA
v_gene: TRBV18
j_gene: TRBJ2-5
CDR3nt: TGTGCCAGCTCACCAGGACAGAGACAAGAGACCCAGTACTTC
CDR3aa: CASSPGQRQETQYF

d_gene: NA
abundance: NA
v_gene: TRBV4-2
j_gene: TRBJ1-2
CDR3nt: TGTGCCAGCAGCCAAGGCCAGGCTCAAGCTAACTATGGCTACACCTTC
CDR3aa: CASSQGQAQANYGYTF

d_gene: NA
abundance: few
v_gene: TRBV14
j_gene: TRBJ2-7
CDR3nt: TGTGCCAGCAGCCGCGCGGGACACACCTACGAGCAGTACTTC
CDR3aa: CASSRAGHTYEQYF

d_gene: TRBD1
abundance: large
v_gene: TRBV28
j_gene: TRBJ2-4
CDR3nt: TGTGCCAGCAGCCGCGCAGGGGGAAACATTCAGTACTTC
CDR3aa: CASSRAGGNIQYF

d_gene: TRBD2
abundance: NA
v_gene: TRBV6-1
j_gene: TRBJ2-2
CDR3nt: TGTGCCAGCGGGACTAGCGCCACCGGGGAGCTGTTTTTT
CDR3aa: CASGTSATGELFF

d_gene: NA
abundance: NA
v_gene: TRBV4-1
j_gene: TRBJ1-1
CDR3nt: TGCGCCAGCAGCCAAGATGAGCGGCGGCGGACTGAAGCTTTCTTT
CDR3aa: CASSQDERRRTEAFF

d_gene: TRBD2
abundance: NA
v_gene: TRBV7-9
j_gene: TRBJ2-5
CDR3nt: TGTGCCAGCAGCTCCGACGTACTAGCGAACCAAGAGACCCAGTACTTC
CDR3aa: CASSSDVLANQETQYF

d_gene: NA
abundance: NA
v_gene: TRBV6-1
j_gene: TRBJ2-1
CDR3nt: TGTGCCAGCAGTGCAAACAGGTCAATGCTTTCCTACAATGAGCAGTTCTTC
CDR3aa: CASSANRSMLSYNEQFF

d_gene: NA
abundance: NA
v_gene: TRBV9
j_gene: TRBJ1-4
CDR3nt: TGTGCCAGCAGCCCCCACGGTGGGGGCCCTAATGAAAAACTGTTTTTT
CDR3aa: CASSPHGGGPNEKLFF

d_gene: NA
abundance: NA
v_gene: TRBV5-4
j_gene: TRBJ1-5
CDR3nt: TGTGCCAGCAGCCCAGACGTGGGTCAGCCCCAGCATTTT
CDR3aa: CASSPDVGQPQHF

d_gene: NA
abundance: large
v_gene: TRBV29-1
j_gene: TRBJ1-1
CDR3nt: TGCAGCGTTGAACCGTTGGGAAGGACTGAAGCTTTCTTT
CDR3aa: CSVEPLGRTEAFF

d_gene: TRBD2
abundance: NA
v_gene: TRBV5-6
j_gene: TRBJ2-5
CDR3nt: TGTGCCAGCAGCTTAGGACTAGTCACGGAGACCCAGTACTTC
CDR3aa: CASSLGLVTETQYF

d_gene: NA
abundance: NA
v_gene: TRBV4-2
j_gene: TRBJ2-7
CDR3nt: TGTGCCAGCAGCCAAGATCAGCAGGGGTCGGAGTACGAGCAGTACTTC
CDR3aa: CASSQDQQGSEYEQYF

d_gene: NA
abundance: NA
v_gene: TRBV2
j_gene: TRBJ1-2
CDR3nt: TGTGCCAGCAGTGAAAGTCCCAGGGGTTACTATGGCTACACCTTC
CDR3aa: CASSESPRGYYGYTF

d_gene: NA
abundance: few
v_gene: TRBV30
j_gene: TRBJ2-2
CDR3nt: TGTGCCTGGAGTCCTTCCAAAACTGCTCTGTATTTGTTTTTT
CDR3aa: CAWSPSKTALYLFF

d_gene: NA
abundance: NA
v_gene: TRBV28
j_gene: TRBJ2-7
CDR3nt: TGTGCCAGCAGTTTCCCGGGTCCCTACGAGCAGTACTTC
CDR3aa: CASSFPGPYEQYF

d_gene: NA
abundance: NA
v_gene: TRBV19
j_gene: TRBJ2-1
CDR3nt: TGTGCCAGTAGTAGCGGAGTATACAATGAGCAGTTCTTC
CDR3aa: CASSSGVYNEQFF

d_gene: NA
abundance: NA
v_gene: TRBV28
j_gene: TRBJ2-1
CDR3nt: TGTGCCAGCAGTTTACTGGGGGCCTACAATGAGCAGTTCTTC
CDR3aa: CASSLLGAYNEQFF

d_gene: TRBD2
abundance: NA
v_gene: TRBV29-1
j_gene: TRBJ2-1
CDR3nt: TGCAGCGTCTGGGGTAGCGGGAGGGGGAGGAATGAGCAGTTCTTC
CDR3aa: CSVWGSGRGRNEQFF

d_gene: NA
abundance: NA
v_gene: TRBV9
j_gene: TRBJ2-7
CDR3nt: TGTGCCAGCCCCGCCGTGGGGGAGCTCTTCTACGAGCAGTACTTC
CDR3aa: CASPAVGELFYEQYF

d_gene: NA
abundance: NA
v_gene: TRBV30
j_gene: TRBJ2-6
CDR3nt: TGTGCCTGTTGGCGGCGTGGGGCCAACGTCCTGACTTTC
CDR3aa: CACWRRGANVLTF

d_gene: NA
abundance: NA
v_gene: TRBV10-3
j_gene: TRBJ1-1
CDR3nt: TGTGCCATCAGTGACGTGACGGGGAAAGCTTTCTTT
CDR3aa: CAISDVTGKAFF

d_gene: NA
abundance: once
v_gene: TRBV2
j_gene: TRBJ1-1
CDR3nt: TGTGCCACCACACCGCCCGGGGGTAGCACTGAAGCTTTCTTT
CDR3aa: CATTPPGGSTEAFF